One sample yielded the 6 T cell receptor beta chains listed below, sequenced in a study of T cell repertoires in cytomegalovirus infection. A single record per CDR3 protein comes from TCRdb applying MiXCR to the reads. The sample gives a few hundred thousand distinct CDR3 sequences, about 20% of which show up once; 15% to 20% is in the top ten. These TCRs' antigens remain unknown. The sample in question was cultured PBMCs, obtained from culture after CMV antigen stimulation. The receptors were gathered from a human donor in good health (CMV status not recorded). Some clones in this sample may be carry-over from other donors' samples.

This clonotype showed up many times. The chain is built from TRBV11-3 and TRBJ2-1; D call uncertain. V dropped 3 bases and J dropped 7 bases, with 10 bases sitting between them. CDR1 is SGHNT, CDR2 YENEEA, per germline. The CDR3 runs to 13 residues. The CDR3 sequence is CASSFDLDNEQFF. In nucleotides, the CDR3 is TGTGCCAGCAGCTTTGACTTGGATAATGAGCAGTTCTTC.

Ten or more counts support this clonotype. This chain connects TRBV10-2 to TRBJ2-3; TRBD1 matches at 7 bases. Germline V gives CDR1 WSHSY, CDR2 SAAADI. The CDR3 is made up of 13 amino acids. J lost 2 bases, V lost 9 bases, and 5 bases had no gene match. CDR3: CARSTGTTDTQYF. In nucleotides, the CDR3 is TGCGCCAGGTCGACAGGGACCACAGATACGCAGTATTTT.

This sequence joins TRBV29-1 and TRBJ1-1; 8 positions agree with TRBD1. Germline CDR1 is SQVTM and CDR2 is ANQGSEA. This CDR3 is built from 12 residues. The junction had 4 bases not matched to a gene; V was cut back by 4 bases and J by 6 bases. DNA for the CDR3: TGCAGCGTTGCGGGACAGGCTCCTGAAGCTTTCTTT. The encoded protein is CSVAGQAPEAFF. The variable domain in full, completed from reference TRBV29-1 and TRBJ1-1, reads SAVISQKPSRDICQRGTSLTIQCQVDSQVTMMFWYRQQPGQSLTLIATANQGSEATYESGFVIDKFPISRPNLTFSTLTVSNMSPEDSSIYLCSVAGQAPEAFFGQGTRLTVV.

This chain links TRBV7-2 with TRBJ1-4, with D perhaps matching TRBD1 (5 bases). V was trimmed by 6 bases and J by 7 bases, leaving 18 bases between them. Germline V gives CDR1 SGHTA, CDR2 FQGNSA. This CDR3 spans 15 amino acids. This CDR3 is CASSLPGGTFEKLFF. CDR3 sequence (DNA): TGTGCCAGCAGTCTCCCGGGAGGGACTTTTGAAAAACTGTTTTTT.

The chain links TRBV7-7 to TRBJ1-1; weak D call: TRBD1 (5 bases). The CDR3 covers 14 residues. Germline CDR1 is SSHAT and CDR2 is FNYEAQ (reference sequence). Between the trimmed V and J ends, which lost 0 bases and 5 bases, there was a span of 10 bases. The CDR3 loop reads CASSLAWGFTEAFF. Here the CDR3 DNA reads TGTGCCAGCAGCTTAGCTTGGGGGTTTACTGAAGCTTTCTTT. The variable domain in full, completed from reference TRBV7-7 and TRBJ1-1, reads GAGVSQSPRYKVTKRGQDVTLRCDPISSHATLYWYQQALGQGPEFLTYFNYEAQPDKSGLPSDRFSAERPEGSISTLTIQRTEQRDSAMYRCASSLAWGFTEAFFGQGTRLTVV.

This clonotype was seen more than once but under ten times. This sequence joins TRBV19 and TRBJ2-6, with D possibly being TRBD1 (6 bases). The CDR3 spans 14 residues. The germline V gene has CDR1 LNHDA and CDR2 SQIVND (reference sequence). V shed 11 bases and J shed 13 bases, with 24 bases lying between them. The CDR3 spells CAGSTRDKEGVLTF. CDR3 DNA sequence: TGTGCCGGGTCCACGAGGGACAAAGAAGGTGTCCTGACTTTC.